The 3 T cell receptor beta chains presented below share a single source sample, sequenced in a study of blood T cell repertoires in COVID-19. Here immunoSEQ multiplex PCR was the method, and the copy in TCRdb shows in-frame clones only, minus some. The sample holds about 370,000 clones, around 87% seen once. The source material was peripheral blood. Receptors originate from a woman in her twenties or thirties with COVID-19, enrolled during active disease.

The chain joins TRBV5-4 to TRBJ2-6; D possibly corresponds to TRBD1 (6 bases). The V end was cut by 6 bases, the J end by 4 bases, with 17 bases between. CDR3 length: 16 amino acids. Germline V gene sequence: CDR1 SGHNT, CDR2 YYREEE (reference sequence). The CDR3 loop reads CASTGTPGAGANVLTF. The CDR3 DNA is TGTGCCAGCACCGGGACACCCGGTGCAGGGGCCAACGTCCTGACTTTC.

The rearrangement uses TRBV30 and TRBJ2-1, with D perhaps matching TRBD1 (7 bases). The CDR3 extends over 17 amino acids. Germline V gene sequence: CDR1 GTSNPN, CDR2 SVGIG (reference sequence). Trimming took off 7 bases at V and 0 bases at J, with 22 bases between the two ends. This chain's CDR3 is CALQGSSGRSSYNEQFF. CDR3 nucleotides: TGTGCCTTACAGGGGAGTAGCGGACGGAGCTCCTACAATGAGCAGTTCTTC. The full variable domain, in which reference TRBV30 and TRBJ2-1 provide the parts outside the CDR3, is SQTIHQWPATLVQPVGSPLSLECTVEGTSNPNLYWYRQAAGRGLQLLFYSVGIGQISSEVPQNLSASRPQDRQFILSSKKLLLSDSGFYLCALQGSSGRSSYNEQFFGPGTRLTVL.

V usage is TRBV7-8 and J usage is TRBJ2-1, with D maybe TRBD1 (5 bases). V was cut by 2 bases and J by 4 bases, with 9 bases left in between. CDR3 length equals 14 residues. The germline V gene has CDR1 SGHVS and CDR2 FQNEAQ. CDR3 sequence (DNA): TGTGCCAGCAGCTTATCACAGGCATACAATGAGCAGTTCTTC. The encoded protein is CASSLSQAYNEQFF.